This TCR beta chain appears in the sequencing data of a study of cytomegalovirus exposure and HLA in healthy donors. Study-wide points: A later analysis reported that several of the most significant clusters appeared to be linked to common viral pathogens, among them Epstein-Barr virus. Analyses of presence/absence relied on an assumption of roughly uniform sequencing depth across donors.

Concerning this clone itself: Its antigen is unknown.

This CDR3 has 15 amino acids. V lost 0 bases to trimming and J lost 6 bases, with 15 bases between them. Germline loops: CDR1 LGHNA, CDR2 YSLEER. The PCR employed 60 Vbeta primers together with 13 Jbeta primers. Sequencing was performed with immunoSEQ multiplex PCR; in TCRdb, only in-frame clones are kept and a portion is missing. Among about 120,000 clones listed, approximately 75% were seen once. Sequencing used PBMCs. The clonotype originates from a man aged 35 to 55 in good health and CMV-seronegative. J is TRBJ2-7 and V is TRBV4-3, with D perhaps matching TRBD1 (6 bases). The CDR3 sequence is CASSQDRVGHSEQYF. The DNA for the CDR3 is TGCGCCAGCAGCCAAGATCGGGTGGGACACAGCGAGCAGTACTTC.